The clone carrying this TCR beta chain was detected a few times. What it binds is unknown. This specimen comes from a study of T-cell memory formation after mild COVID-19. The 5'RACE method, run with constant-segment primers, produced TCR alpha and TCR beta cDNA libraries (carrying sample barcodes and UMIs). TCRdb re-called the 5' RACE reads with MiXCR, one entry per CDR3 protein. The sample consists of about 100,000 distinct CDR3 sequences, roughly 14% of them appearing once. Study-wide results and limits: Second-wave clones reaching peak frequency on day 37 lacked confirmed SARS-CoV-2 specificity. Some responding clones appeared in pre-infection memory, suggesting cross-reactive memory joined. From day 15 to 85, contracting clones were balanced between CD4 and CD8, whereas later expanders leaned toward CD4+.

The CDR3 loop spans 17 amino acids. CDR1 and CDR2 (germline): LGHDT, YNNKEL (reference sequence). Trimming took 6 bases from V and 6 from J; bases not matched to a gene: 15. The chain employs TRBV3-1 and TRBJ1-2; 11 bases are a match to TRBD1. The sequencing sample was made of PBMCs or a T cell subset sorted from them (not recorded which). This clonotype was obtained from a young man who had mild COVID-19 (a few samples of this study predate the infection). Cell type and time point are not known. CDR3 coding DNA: TGTGCCAGCAGTCACGACACCACCACGGGACAGGGGGATGGCTACACCTTC. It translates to CASSHDTTTGQGDGYTF.